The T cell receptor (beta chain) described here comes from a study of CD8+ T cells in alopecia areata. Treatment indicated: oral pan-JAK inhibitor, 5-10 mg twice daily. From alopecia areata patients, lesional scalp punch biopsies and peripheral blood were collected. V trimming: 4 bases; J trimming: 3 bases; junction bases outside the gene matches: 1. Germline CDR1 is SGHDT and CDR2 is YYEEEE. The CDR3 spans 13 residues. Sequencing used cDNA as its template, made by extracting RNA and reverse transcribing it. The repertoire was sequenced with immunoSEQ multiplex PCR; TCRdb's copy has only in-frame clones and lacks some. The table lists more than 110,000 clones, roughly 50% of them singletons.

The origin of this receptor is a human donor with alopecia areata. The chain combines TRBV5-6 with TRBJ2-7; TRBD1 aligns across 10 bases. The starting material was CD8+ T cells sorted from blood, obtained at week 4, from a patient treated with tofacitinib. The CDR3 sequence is CASSGDRGYEQYF. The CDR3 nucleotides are TGTGCCAGCAGCGGGGACAGGGGCTACGAGCAGTACTTC.